Following are 9 T cell receptor beta chains from one sample sequenced in a study of blood T cell repertoires in COVID-19. The repertoire was sequenced with immunoSEQ multiplex PCR; TCRdb's copy has only in-frame clones and lacks some. The sample contains some 140,000 clones, approximately 83% of which appear only once. Input material: peripheral blood. These receptors were taken from a woman aged 80 or over with acute or convalescent COVID-19.

The rearrangement uses TRBV7-8 and TRBJ2-5; TRBD2 might be the D (6 bases). Germline lookup yields CDR1 SGHVS and CDR2 FQNEAQ. Trimming left V 6 bases short and J 4 bases short, with 15 bases between. The CDR3 has 14 amino acids. The CDR3 DNA reads as TGTGCCAGCAGTCTAAAACGGAGGGGAGAGACCCAGTACTTC. Translated: CASSLKRRGETQYF.

The chain combines TRBV7-3 with TRBJ2-5; perhaps TRBD2 as D (7 bases). Germline values: CDR1 SGHTA, CDR2 FQGTGA. Trimming pared 4 bases from V and 5 bases from J, leaving 14 bases between. This CDR3 is 14 amino acids long. CDR3 protein: CASSYGGLEETQYF. The CDR3 DNA sequence: TGTGCCAGCAGCTACGGGGGGCTCGAGGAGACCCAGTACTTC.

The rearrangement uses TRBV7-9 and TRBJ1-1, with D maybe TRBD1 (5 bases). Germline V gene sequence: CDR1 SEHNR, CDR2 FQNEAQ (reference sequence). The germline V and J ends were trimmed by 5 bases and 1 base, with 11 bases remaining between them. The CDR3 has 14 amino acids. The DNA of the CDR3 is TGTGCCAGCAGCCCCGACAGACAGAACACTGAAGCTTTCTTT. Translation gives CASSPDRQNTEAFF. Variable domain in full (rest from reference TRBV7-9 and TRBJ1-1): DTGVSQNPRHKITKRGQNVTFRCDPISEHNRLYWYRQTLGQGPEFLTYFQNEAQLEKSRLLSDRFSAERPKGSFSTLEIQRTEQGDSAMYLCASSPDRQNTEAFFGQGTRLTVV.

This chain uses TRBV7-8 with TRBJ1-2; a possible D gene is TRBD1 (6 bases). The CDR3 covers 14 residues. Germline V gene lookup returns CDR1 SGHVS and CDR2 FQNEAQ. V was cut by 3 bases and J by 2 bases, with 10 bases left in between. This CDR3 is CASSFAGGNYGYTF. The CDR3 bases are TGTGCCAGCAGCTTCGCGGGGGGCAACTATGGCTACACCTTC.

This rearrangement joins TRBV7-3 to TRBJ1-1, with a weak D call TRBD1 (6 bases). The CDR3 runs 16 residues. Germline V lookup: CDR1 SGHTA, CDR2 FQGTGA. V lost 5 bases, J lost 0 bases, and 16 bases lay in between. In DNA, the CDR3 is TGTGCCAGCAGCCTCCAACCTACAGGGTTGAACACTGAAGCTTTCTTT. It specifies CASSLQPTGLNTEAFF.

This clone occurred once. The CDR3 region is CASSLVEVEDTQYF. Written as DNA, the CDR3 is TGCGCCAGCAGCTTGGTGGAGGTGGAAGATACGCAGTATTTT. The chain recombines TRBV5-1 with TRBJ2-3, with TRBD2 as a possible D gene (5 bases). Germline V gives CDR1 SGHRS, CDR2 YFSETQ. CDR3 length: 14 residues. V was shortened by 0 bases and J by 5 bases, with 10 bases between the two germline ends. The full variable domain, in which reference TRBV5-1 and TRBJ2-3 provide the parts outside the CDR3, is KAGVTQTPRYLIKTRGQQVTLSCSPISGHRSVSWYQQTPGQGLQFLFEYFSETQRNKGNFPGRFSGRQFSNSRSEMNVSTLELGDSALYLCASSLVEVEDTQYFGPGTRLTVL.

The J gene is TRBJ2-7, the V gene TRBV6-2 or TRBV6-3, with 7 bases that match TRBD1. The length of the CDR3 is 16 residues. Trimming took 2 bases from V and 3 from J; bases not matched to a gene: 10. Germline V gene sequence: CDR1 MNHEY, CDR2 SVGEGT. CDR3 loop: CASSYKGPTGNYEQYF. The CDR3 coding sequence is TGTGCCAGCAGTTACAAGGGCCCGACAGGGAACTACGAGCAGTACTTC.

The rearrangement uses TRBV6-1 and TRBJ1-4; D is unclear. V was clipped by 1 base and J by 0 bases, with 15 bases between them. The CDR3 is made up of 18 amino acids. Germline lookup yields CDR1 MNHNS and CDR2 SASEGT. In DNA form, the CDR3 reads TGTGCCAGCAGTGAAGGCCACAACCCAGATGCAACTAATGAAAAACTGTTTTTT. Its translation: CASSEGHNPDATNEKLFF.

The chain links TRBV9 to TRBJ1-2, with 9 positions matching TRBD1. Unmatched junction bases numbered 9, after V lost 2 bases and J lost 4 bases. The V gene's germline CDR1 is SGDLS and CDR2 YYNGEE. The CDR3 is 16 amino acids. The CDR3 DNA sequence: TGTGCCAGCAGCGTTGATACAGGGGGCGTCGGCTATGGCTACACCTTC. Translated: CASSVDTGGVGYGYTF.